This T cell receptor (beta chain) was profiled in a study of cytomegalovirus exposure and HLA in healthy donors. As concerns this clone: Its antigen is not known.

Findings of the study overall: The investigators catalogued 150 or so TCR beta chains as cytomegalovirus-associated. A reported reduction in N-insertions relative to the 666-donor mean was seen in an Asian-associated ancestry cluster in a later analysis.

A multiplex PCR was run with 60 Vbeta primers and 13 Jbeta primers. Sequenced by immunoSEQ multiplex PCR; TCRdb stores in-frame clones only, minus some. The profile shows roughly 80,000 clones, 73% of them singletons. Looked up from germline, CDR1 is SGHTS and CDR2 is YDEGEE. The CDR3 totals 17 residues. With 6 bases clipped from V and 6 bases from J, the junction kept 16 bases outside the gene matches. The clonotype originates from a middle-aged woman in good health and CMV-seropositive. Specimen: PBMCs. This chain uses TRBV5-8 with TRBJ2-3; the match to TRBD2 covers 10 bases. This CDR3 reads CASTARRRVAGGDTQYF. The CDR3 nucleotides read TGTGCCAGCACTGCAAGAAGGCGAGTAGCGGGGGGCGATACGCAGTATTTT.